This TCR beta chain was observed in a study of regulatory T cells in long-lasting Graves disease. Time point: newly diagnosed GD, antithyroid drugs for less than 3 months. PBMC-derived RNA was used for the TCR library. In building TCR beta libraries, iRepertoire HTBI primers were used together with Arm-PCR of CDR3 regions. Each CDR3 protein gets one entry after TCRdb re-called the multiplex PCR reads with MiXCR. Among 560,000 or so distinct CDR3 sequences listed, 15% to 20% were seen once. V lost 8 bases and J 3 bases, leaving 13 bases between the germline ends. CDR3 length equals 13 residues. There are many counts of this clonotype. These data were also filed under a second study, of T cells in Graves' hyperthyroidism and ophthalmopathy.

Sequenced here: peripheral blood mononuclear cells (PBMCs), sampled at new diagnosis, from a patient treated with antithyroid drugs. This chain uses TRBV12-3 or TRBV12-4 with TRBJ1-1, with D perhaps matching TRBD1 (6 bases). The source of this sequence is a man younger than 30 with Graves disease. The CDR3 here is CASGMGAYTEAFF. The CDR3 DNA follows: TGTGCCAGCGGAATGGGGGCGTACACTGAAGCTTTCTTT.